These 9 T cell receptor beta chains came from one sample sequenced in a study of STAT5B mutations in CD4+ large granular lymphocyte leukemia. TCRdb's table, derived via immunoSEQ multiplex PCR, lists solely in-frame clones and lacks some. The data contain tens of thousands of clones, 70% to 85% of them singletons. The specimen sequenced was CD4+ T cells from blood buffy coats. The receptors originated from a human donor in good health.

The chain links TRBV14 to TRBJ1-2, with 11 bases fitting TRBD1. Germline V gene lookup returns CDR1 SGHDN and CDR2 FVKESK. Unmatched junction bases numbered 4, after V lost 4 bases and J lost 3 bases. This CDR3 is 15 amino acids long. The CDR3 region has the DNA TGTGCCAGCAGCCTAGGACAGGGGGCTTACTATGGCTACACCTTC. Its translation: CASSLGQGAYYGYTF. The full variable domain, its missing parts supplied by reference TRBV14 and TRBJ1-2, is EAGVTQFPSHSVIEKGQTVTLRCDPISGHDNLYWYRRVMGKEIKFLLHFVKESKQDESGMPNNRFLAERTGGTYSTLKVQPAELEDSGVYFCASSLGQGAYYGYTFGSGTRLTVV.

This chain connects TRBV2 to TRBJ1-5; D is undetermined. The V gene's germline CDR1 is SNHLY and CDR2 FYNNEI. CDR3 length: 14 amino acids. Trimming cost V 7 bases and J 0 bases, with 10 bases left between them. In DNA, the CDR3 is TGTGCCAGCACAGCAGACTATAGCAATCAGCCCCAGCATTTT. It encodes CASTADYSNQPQHF.

V gene TRBV6-5 combines with J gene TRBJ2-3, with a possible D match to TRBD1 (6 bases). V lost 5 bases, J lost 8 bases, and 17 bases lay in between. Germline CDR1 reads MNHEY; CDR2 reads SVGAGI. This CDR3 has 14 residues. The CDR3 DNA sequence: TGTGCCAGCAGTCCCCCACAGGGCCTTGGTACGCAGTATTTT. The encoded protein is CASSPPQGLGTQYF.

This clone has a single count. The V gene is TRBV4-1, the J gene TRBJ1-1; D perhaps matches TRBD1 (5 bases). Germline CDR1 MGHRA, CDR2 YSYEKL. The germline V and J ends were trimmed by 5 bases and 2 bases, with 15 bases remaining between them. The CDR3 spans 15 residues. The DNA for the CDR3 is TGCGCCAGCAGCGCCCAAGGAAGGGGAAACACTGAAGCTTTCTTT. Protein: CASSAQGRGNTEAFF.

J is TRBJ1-5 and V is TRBV6-1; D gene unclear. Deletions cut 1 base from V and 4 bases from J, with 11 bases between. The CDR3 sequence is 15 residues long. Germline-derived CDR1 and CDR2 are MNHNS and SASEGT. The DNA of the CDR3 is TGTGCCAGCAGTGAAGGGGCCGCACAAAATCAGCCCCAGCATTTT. Residues: CASSEGAAQNQPQHF.

V and J are TRBV5-1 and TRBJ1-4, with D possibly matching TRBD1 (5 bases). This CDR3 contains 15 residues. CDR1 is SGHRS, CDR2 YFSETQ, per germline. The V and J ends lost 3 bases and 8 bases respectively, with 17 bases between them. CDR3 protein: CASSSTFGTDEKLFF. The CDR3 coding sequence is TGCGCCAGCAGCTCCACCTTCGGGACCGACGAAAAACTGTTTTTT.

The chain links TRBV25-1 to TRBJ2-3; weak D call: TRBD1 (6 bases). From germline, CDR1 is MGHDK and CDR2 SYGVNS. V was trimmed by 2 bases and J by 2 bases, leaving 11 bases between them. CDR3 size: 15 residues. The CDR3 DNA sequence: TGTGCCAGCAGTGAACCACAGGGTTTCACAGATACGCAGTATTTT. It translates to CASSEPQGFTDTQYF.

The sample holds a few counts of this clone. The V and J genes are TRBV12-5 and TRBJ1-2; D may be TRBD1 (5 bases). The CDR3 consists of 12 residues. Germline V lookup: CDR1 LGHNT, CDR2 FRNRAP. V was pared by 7 bases and J by 7 bases, with 13 bases between. CDR3 loop: CASELRGVGYTF. Here the CDR3 DNA reads TGTGCTAGTGAGCTAAGAGGGGTTGGCTACACCTTC.

The genes are TRBV6-1 and TRBJ1-6; 8 nucleotides line up with TRBD1. Trimming took 7 bases from V and 7 from J; bases not matched to a gene: 9. Per the germline V gene, CDR1 is MNHNS and CDR2 is SASEGT. This CDR3 is built from 15 residues. The CDR3 loop is CASTAGRTGNSPLHF. In nucleotides, the CDR3 is TGTGCCAGCACCGCCGGAAGGACAGGGAATTCACCCCTCCACTTT.